The 8 T cell receptor beta chains reported below all come from one sample, sequenced in a study of early T cells in non-severe SARS-CoV-2 infection. TCRdb re-called the 5' RACE reads through MiXCR, storing one row per CDR3 protein. The sample shows roughly 51,000 distinct CDR3 sequences, roughly 12% of them seen only once. Sequencing was carried out using whole blood. The origin of the receptors is an adult who was a healthcare worker with PCR-confirmed SARS-CoV-2 infection or an uninfected control (not recorded which).

This clonotype appeared a few times. The CDR3 bases are TGTGCCACCAGCAGAGGAGGTAGTAGCGGGGCTAGCACAGATACGCAGTATTTT. Protein product: CATSRGGSSGASTDTQYF. V gene TRBV15 combines with J gene TRBJ2-3; 8 nucleotides agree with TRBD2. The V gene's germline CDR1 is LNHNV and CDR2 YYDKDF (reference sequence). There are 18 residues in the CDR3. Germline trimming cut 1 base from V and 0 bases from J; bases unmatched to any gene: 9.

This clonotype was found a few times. V usage is TRBV12-3 or TRBV12-4 and J usage is TRBJ1-5; D is perhaps TRBD1 (5 bases). The CDR3 spans 14 residues. Between the trimmed V and J ends, which lost 5 bases and 4 bases, there was a span of 12 bases. The CDR3 loop reads CASSIIGANQPQHF. The CDR3 region has the DNA TGTGCCAGCAGTATTATCGGGGCTAATCAGCCCCAGCATTTT.

Details on this clonotype: One junction end disagrees with the germline gene, perhaps due to a read error. CDR3 protein: CSSSQDTRLPLHF. The DNA for the CDR3 is TGTTCCAGCAGCCAAGATACCCGGTTACCCCTCCACTTT. The chain couples TRBV3-1 to TRBJ1-6, with D hard to call. This CDR3 contains 13 residues. Germline values: CDR1 LGHDT, CDR2 YNNKEL (reference sequence).

The chain has TRBV18 and TRBJ1-1, with D possibly matching TRBD1 (5 bases). The CDR3 totals 12 residues. V lost 3 bases, J lost 6 bases, and 8 bases lay in between. From germline, CDR1 is KGHSH and CDR2 LQKENI. The CDR3 DNA is TGTGCCAGCTCACCCCAGGGCGCTGAAGCTTTCTTT. This sequence encodes CASSPQGAEAFF.

Turning to this clonotype: This clone may be a read error of a much larger clone one base away. This chain joins TRBV28 and TRBJ2-1, with no clear D. Trimming pared 4 bases from V and 2 bases from J, leaving 9 bases between. The CDR3 runs to 14 residues. Germline V gives CDR1 MDHEN, CDR2 SYDVKM. The CDR3 coding sequence is TGTGCCAGCAGTTCAGGACCTACCTACAATGAGCAGTTCTTC. Amino acids: CASSSGPTYNEQFF.

This clonotype was counted only a few times. The rearrangement uses TRBV7-8 and TRBJ2-7, with D possibly matching TRBD2 (5 bases). V lost 2 bases and J 5 bases, leaving 7 bases between the germline ends. This CDR3 is built from 12 residues. Germline assignment: CDR1 SGHVS and CDR2 FQNEAQ. This CDR3 reads CASSLPGDEQYF. The CDR3 DNA is TGTGCCAGCAGCTTACCCGGGGACGAGCAGTACTTC.

This clonotype was seen many times. The CDR3 spells CASSQDGGGSSYNEQFF. CDR3 DNA: TGCGCCAGCAGCCAAGATGGAGGCGGGAGCTCCTACAATGAGCAGTTCTTC. This chain connects TRBV4-1 to TRBJ2-1; 7 bases are a match to TRBD2. The CDR3 length is 17 residues. The V gene end was trimmed by 0 bases and the J gene end by 0 bases; junction bases not matched to a gene: 5. Germline V gene data show CDR1 as MGHRA and CDR2 as YSYEKL.

This clonotype was counted at least ten times. V usage is TRBV2 and J usage is TRBJ2-7; D is possibly TRBD1 or TRBD2 (5 bases each). The germline V gene encodes CDR1 SNHLY and CDR2 FYNNEI. The CDR3 totals 13 residues. V was cut by 6 bases and J by 3 bases, with 12 bases left in between. DNA for the CDR3: TGTGCCAGCAGCAAAAGGGACGGCTACGAGCAGTACTTC. Its protein product is CASSKRDGYEQYF.